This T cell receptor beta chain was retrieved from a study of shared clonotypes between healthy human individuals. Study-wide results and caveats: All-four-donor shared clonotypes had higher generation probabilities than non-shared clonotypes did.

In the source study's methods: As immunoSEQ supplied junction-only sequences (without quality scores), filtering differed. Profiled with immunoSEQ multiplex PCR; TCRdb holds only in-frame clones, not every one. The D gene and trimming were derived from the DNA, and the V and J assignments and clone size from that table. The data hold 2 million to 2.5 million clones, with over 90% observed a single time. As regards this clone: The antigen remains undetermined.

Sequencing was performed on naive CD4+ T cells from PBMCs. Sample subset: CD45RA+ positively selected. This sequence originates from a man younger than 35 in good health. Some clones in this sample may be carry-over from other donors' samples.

CDR3 sequence (DNA): TGTGCCAGACAGGGGGCCCACGAGCAGTACTTC. Its translation: CARQGAHEQYF. The rearrangement joins TRBV2 to TRBJ2-7; 9 nucleotides line up with TRBD1. Germline CDR1 reads SNHLY; CDR2 reads FYNNEI. The CDR3 extends over 11 amino acids. With V trimmed by 9 bases and J by 5 bases, 2 bases remained unmatched.